These 18 T cell receptor beta chains originate from one sample sequenced in a study of CD8 T cells in ankylosing spondylitis. TCRdb reanalysed the 5' RACE reads using MiXCR and keeps one entry per CDR3 protein. The sample has around 770,000 distinct CDR3 sequences, approximately 12% seen once; the top ten hold about 0.5%. Study-level findings and limits: Seemingly characteristic of ankylosing spondylitis blood was a TCR beta motif consisting of about 8 highly homologous variants.

No antigens are known for them. Input material: blood, either unsorted or a sorted T cell fraction (not recorded which). These receptors came from a male donor with ankylosing spondylitis.

Points on this clonotype: Being one base from a much bigger clone, this may be a read error. V gene TRBV7-2 combines with J gene TRBJ2-7; D might be TRBD1 (5 bases). The V gene lost 3 bases and the J gene lost 3 bases, with 6 bases spanning the gap. The CDR3 totals 12 residues. Germline V gene sequence: CDR1 SGHTA, CDR2 FQGNSA. The CDR3 bases are TGTGCCAGCAGCTTCGGACACTACGAGCAGTACTTC. Its translation is CASSFGHYEQYF.

This chain links TRBV23-1 with TRBJ1-5, with 9 bases that match TRBD1. TRBV23-1 carries the ORF label, with uncertain function. The ends lost 4 bases at V and 4 bases at J; junction bases unmatched: 8. There are 16 residues in the CDR3. The CDR3 sequence is CASSRSDRGFNQPQHF. Here the CDR3 DNA reads TGCGCCAGCAGTCGGTCGGACAGGGGATTTAATCAGCCCCAGCATTTT.

This clonotype was detected many times. The rearrangement links TRBV20-1 to TRBJ2-7; 9 positions agree with TRBD1. V lost 4 bases to trimming and J lost 3 bases; unmatched junction nucleotides: 4. This CDR3 comprises 13 residues. The germline CDR1 and CDR2 sequences are DFQATT and SNEGSKA (reference sequence). DNA of the CDR3: TGCAGTGCTAACCGGGACAGGGACTACGAGCAGTACTTC. Protein sequence: CSANRDRDYEQYF.

The genes are TRBV6-2 or TRBV6-3 and TRBJ2-1; D tentatively reads TRBD1 or TRBD2 (5 bases each). CDR3 length: 16 residues. V lost 5 bases, J lost 6 bases, and 20 bases lay in between. CDR1 MNHEY and CDR2 SVGEGT come from the germline V gene. CDR3 residues: CASSHLRGPVVNEQFF. Here the CDR3 DNA reads TGTGCCAGCAGTCACCTTCGGGGCCCGGTCGTCAATGAGCAGTTCTTC.

This clonotype was seen repeatedly, ten times or more. The genes are TRBV12-3 or TRBV12-4 and TRBJ1-6; D unclear. The CDR3 loop spans 11 amino acids. V was clipped by 2 bases and J by 9 bases, with 2 bases between them. The CDR3 is CASSLSSPLHF. The CDR3 DNA reads as TGTGCCAGCAGTTTAAGTTCACCCCTCCACTTT.

This clonotype has only a few counts. The V and J genes are TRBV7-2 and TRBJ2-7, with 8 bases that match TRBD1. With 5 bases clipped from V and 2 bases from J, the junction kept 5 bases outside the gene matches. Per germline, CDR1 SGHTA and CDR2 FQGNSA. The CDR3 totals 14 residues. This chain's CDR3 is CASSPNRGAYEQYF. Here the CDR3 DNA reads TGTGCCAGCAGCCCCAACAGGGGGGCCTACGAGCAGTACTTC. The full variable domain, its missing parts supplied by reference TRBV7-2 and TRBJ2-7, is GAGVSQSPSNKVTEKGKDVELRCDPISGHTALYWYRQSLGQGLEFLIYFQGNSAPDKSGLPSDRFSAERTGGSVSTLTIQRTQQEDSAVYLCASSPNRGAYEQYFGPGTRLTVT.

V and J are TRBV7-9 and TRBJ2-7; D possibly corresponds to TRBD2 (6 bases). In germline, CDR1 is SEHNR, CDR2 FQNEAQ (reference sequence). V dropped 5 bases and J dropped 2 bases, with 10 bases sitting between them. The CDR3 extends over 13 amino acids. CDR3 loop: CASSGRPTYEQYF. In DNA, the CDR3 is TGTGCCAGCAGCGGGAGGCCTACCTACGAGCAGTACTTC.

V usage is TRBV5-1 and J usage is TRBJ2-6; D is possibly TRBD1 or TRBD2 (5 bases each). V was shortened by 4 bases and J by 0 bases, with 11 bases between the two germline ends. The CDR3 covers 16 residues. The germline CDR1 and CDR2 sequences are SGHRS and YFSETQ. The CDR3: CASSPGRNSGANVLTF. CDR3 in DNA: TGCGCCAGCAGCCCGGGACGGAACTCTGGGGCCAACGTCCTGACTTTC.

The J gene is TRBJ2-2, the V gene TRBV5-1, with D unresolved. This CDR3 is built from 15 residues. Trimming pared 0 bases from V and 2 bases from J, leaving 8 bases between. Germline CDR1 reads SGHRS; CDR2 reads YFSETQ. CDR3 bases: TGCGCCAGCAGCTTGGTACAGTCAAACACCGGGGAGCTGTTTTTT. Its translation: CASSLVQSNTGELFF.

V and J are TRBV7-2 and TRBJ2-1; TRBD2 agrees at 7 bases. CDR3 length: 16 residues. The V gene's germline CDR1 is SGHTA and CDR2 FQGNSA. After removal of 5 bases from V and 4 bases from J, the junction contained 11 bases not matched to a gene. CDR3 in DNA: TGTGCCAGCAGCCGAGAATGGACTAGAAGTTACAATGAGCAGTTCTTC. Its translation: CASSREWTRSYNEQFF.

The rearrangement uses TRBV7-9 and TRBJ1-4; 8 bases fit TRBD1. The CDR3 runs to 17 residues. The ends lost 8 bases at V and 3 bases at J; junction bases unmatched: 14. Germline V gene lookup returns CDR1 SEHNR and CDR2 FQNEAQ (reference sequence). CDR3 nucleotides: TGTGCCAGCGGCACCGGGCACAGGGGGGTGGCTAATGAAAAACTGTTTTTT. Translating it yields CASGTGHRGVANEKLFF.

This clonotype was found a few times. The rearrangement uses TRBV5-5 and TRBJ1-2; possibly TRBD1 for D (5 bases). This CDR3 comprises 12 residues. Germline CDR1 is SGHKS and CDR2 is YYEKEE (reference sequence). Trimming left V 4 bases short and J 6 bases short, with 10 bases between. The DNA for the CDR3 is TGTGCCAGCAGCCAGGGTTTCAATGGCTACACCTTC. Amino acids: CASSQGFNGYTF.

In this sample, this clonotype turned up a few times. The J gene is TRBJ2-7, the V gene TRBV6-5; 7 nucleotides align to TRBD1. V lost 2 bases and J lost 3; bases outside the gene matches: 4. The CDR3 is 14 amino acids. The germline V gene encodes CDR1 MNHEY and CDR2 SVGAGI. The CDR3 DNA reads TGTGCCAGCAGTTACGGGTGGACAGGCTACGAGCAGTACTTC. Protein product: CASSYGWTGYEQYF.

This clonotype was detected a few times. The chain uses TRBV20-1 and TRBJ2-1, with D perhaps TRBD1 or TRBD2 (5 bases each). The CDR3 loop spans 16 amino acids. The ends were cut back, 3 bases at V and 4 bases at J, with 19 bases in the middle. Germline assignment: CDR1 DFQATT and CDR2 SNEGSKA (reference sequence). The CDR3 sequence is CSASQNSPGRYNEQFF. The CDR3 coding sequence is TGCAGTGCTAGTCAGAATTCTCCGGGACGGTACAATGAGCAGTTCTTC.

This clonotype was counted only a few times. This chain joins TRBV28 and TRBJ1-1; D remains ambiguous. V was cut by 5 bases and J by 0 bases, with 19 bases left in between. Germline-derived CDR1 and CDR2 are MDHEN and SYDVKM. The CDR3 runs to 17 residues. CDR3: CASSIPDARGMNTEAFF. Written as DNA, the CDR3 is TGTGCCAGCAGTATACCGGACGCCCGTGGCATGAACACTGAAGCTTTCTTT.

The chain uses TRBV5-5 and TRBJ1-4; D gene ambiguous. Germline V gene lookup returns CDR1 SGHKS and CDR2 YYEKEE (reference sequence). V was clipped by 4 bases and J by 7 bases, with 5 bases between them. The CDR3 runs to 11 residues. As DNA, the CDR3 is TGTGCCAGCAGCATAGGTGAAAAACTGTTTTTT. As protein: CASSIGEKLFF.

This clonotype was counted a few times. This chain uses TRBV5-1 with TRBJ1-1; possible D gene TRBD1, 5 bases. Germline V gene lookup returns CDR1 SGHRS and CDR2 YFSETQ. The CDR3 is 13 amino acids. V lost 0 bases, J lost 10 bases, and 13 bases lay in between. The CDR3 sequence is CASSLEGQGGAFF. DNA for the CDR3: TGCGCCAGCAGCTTGGAGGGGCAGGGTGGAGCTTTCTTT.

This chain links TRBV11-2 with TRBJ2-7; tentatively, D is TRBD1 (6 bases). Germline V CDR1 and CDR2: SGHAT, FQNNGV. The CDR3 loop spans 14 amino acids. The germline V and J ends were trimmed by 2 bases and 1 base, with 9 bases remaining between them. The CDR3 loop is CASSLMQGSYEQYF. CDR3 coding DNA: TGTGCCAGCAGCTTAATGCAGGGGTCCTACGAGCAGTACTTC.